This T cell receptor beta chain was retrieved from a study of cytomegalovirus exposure and HLA in healthy donors. The germline V gene encodes CDR1 MNHEY and CDR2 SMNVEV (reference sequence). Germline trimming cut 5 bases from V and 7 bases from J; bases unmatched to any gene: 3. The CDR3 extends over 14 amino acids. This PCR relied on a set of 60 Vbeta primers and 13 Jbeta primers. TCRdb keeps only in-frame clones here, not all; method: immunoSEQ multiplex PCR. The table records about 140,000 clones, 82% of them present only once. The chain joins TRBV27 to TRBJ1-4, with 11 bases lining up with TRBD1. The TCR was taken from a male donor in good health and CMV-seronegative. Sequencing was performed on PBMCs. CDR3 amino acids: CASSPGTGGEKLFF. In nucleotides, the CDR3 is TGTGCCAGCAGTCCCGGGACAGGGGGTGAAAAACTGTTTTTT. The full variable domain, completed using reference TRBV27 and TRBJ1-4, is EAQVTQNPRYLITVTGKKLTVTCSQNMNHEYMSWYRQDPGLGLRQIYYSMNVEVTDKGDVPEGYKVSRKEKRNFPLILESPSPNQTSLYFCASSPGTGGEKLFFGSGTQLSVL.